One sample yielded the 20 T cell receptor beta chains listed below, sequenced in a study of cytomegalovirus exposure and HLA in healthy donors (dated by TCRdb to 2017 to 2019). The library was made by the immunoSEQ multiplex PCR assay. The clones in this table, taken by TCRdb from immuneACCESS, are in-frame only. Not every clone is retained; where verified, under half of the shortfall comes from an unresolved V gene, and the cause of the rest is unknown. The sample table contains a few hundred thousand clones; only one count was recorded for 65% to 90% of them. The ten largest clones capture roughly 1% of the sample. The specimen sequenced was PBMCs. These receptors came from a woman younger than 30 in good health and CMV-seronegative.

Concerning this clone itself: Different DNA sequences within this sample yield the same CDR3. The chain is built from TRBV30 and TRBJ2-7; TRBD1 matches 8 bases. The CDR3 totals 14 residues. Germline trimming cut 0 bases from V and 2 bases from J; bases unmatched to any gene: 3. Germline V gene lookup returns CDR1 GTSNPN and CDR2 SVGIG (reference sequence). The CDR3 region has the DNA TGTGCCTGGAGTGTCGGGACAGGAGCCTACGAGCAGTACTTC. Translated: CAWSVGTGAYEQYF.

The V call is TRBV5-1, the J call TRBJ2-1; D is uncertain. This CDR3 contains 15 residues. V was pared by 3 bases and J by 2 bases, with 12 bases between. CDR1 SGHRS and CDR2 YFSETQ come from the germline V gene. The CDR3 is CASSSERGTYNEQFF. Here the CDR3 DNA reads TGCGCCAGCAGCTCAGAAAGAGGTACCTACAATGAGCAGTTCTTC.

This chain connects TRBV30 to TRBJ1-1; 7 bases are shared with TRBD1. The CDR3 is 13 residues long. CDR1 and CDR2 (germline): GTSNPN, SVGIG (reference sequence). V gave up 0 bases and J gave up 6 bases; unmatched junction bases: 4. This CDR3 is CAWSVRGLAEAFF. CDR3 sequence (DNA): TGTGCCTGGAGTGTTAGGGGGCTCGCTGAAGCTTTCTTT.

The J gene is TRBJ2-5, the V gene TRBV13, with 11 bases lining up with TRBD2. With 5 bases clipped from V and 1 base from J, the junction kept 6 bases outside the gene matches. The V gene's germline CDR1 is PRHDT and CDR2 FYEKMQ (reference sequence). There are 16 residues in the CDR3. CDR3 protein: CASSTTSGSTQETQYF. Here the CDR3 DNA reads TGTGCCAGCAGCACAACTAGCGGGAGTACCCAAGAGACCCAGTACTTC.

The chain combines TRBV28 with TRBJ2-7; TRBD1 aligns across 9 bases. CDR3 size: 14 residues. Germline loops: CDR1 MDHEN, CDR2 SYDVKM. The ends lost 6 bases at V and 6 bases at J; junction bases unmatched: 9. CDR3 nucleotide sequence: TGTGCCAGCAGCCTTTACAGGGGGCGAGGCGAGCAGTACTTC. Protein product: CASSLYRGRGEQYF. Full variable domain (rest looked up from reference TRBV28 and TRBJ2-7): DVKVTQSSRYLVKRTGEKVFLECVQDMDHENMFWYRQDPGLGLRLIYFSYDVKMKEKGDIPEGYSVSREKKERFSLILESASTNQTSMYLCASSLYRGRGEQYFGPGTRLTVT.

In its sample, this clone was seen once. The J gene is TRBJ2-3, the V gene TRBV29-1, with D possibly TRBD2 on 5 matching bases. The germline CDR1 and CDR2 sequences are SQVTM and ANQGSEA. V was trimmed by 4 bases and J by 0 bases, leaving 11 bases between them. The CDR3 extends over 14 amino acids. The CDR3 loop reads CSVAVALSTDTQYF. The CDR3 DNA reads as TGCAGCGTTGCCGTAGCGCTTAGCACAGATACGCAGTATTTT.

This clone came up once. The J gene is TRBJ1-5, the V gene TRBV19; 11 bases are shared with TRBD1. CDR1 LNHDA and CDR2 SQIVND come from the germline V gene (reference sequence). This CDR3 is 18 amino acids long. V shed 5 bases, J shed 0 bases, and the junction held 9 bases outside the gene matches. Here the CDR3 DNA reads TGTGCCAGTAGTTCATGGACAGGGGGCAGGTATAGCAATCAGCCCCAGCATTTT. It translates to CASSSWTGGRYSNQPQHF.

The chain combines TRBV7-6 with TRBJ2-1; D is uncertain. V lost 10 bases and J lost 6, with 16 bases in between. Germline-derived CDR1 and CDR2 are SGHVS and FNYEAQ. The CDR3 is made up of 13 amino acids. CDR3 DNA sequence: TGTGCCATCGGAGACCCCGGCCCCAATGAGCAGTTCTTC. Encoded protein: CAIGDPGPNEQFF. Full variable domain (rest looked up from reference TRBV7-6 and TRBJ2-1): GAGVSQSPRYKVTKRGQDVALRCDPISGHVSLYWYRQALGQGPEFLTYFNYEAQQDKSGLPNDRFSAERPEGSISTLTIQRTEQRDSAMYRCAIGDPGPNEQFFGPGTRLTVL.

This chain links TRBV28 with TRBJ1-2, with D unclear. In germline, CDR1 is MDHEN, CDR2 SYDVKM. This CDR3 is built from 13 residues. With 3 bases removed from V and 8 bases from J, the gap between germline ends came to 13 bases. The CDR3 here is CASSLYGVVGYTF. As DNA, the CDR3 is TGTGCCAGCAGTTTGTACGGGGTGGTCGGCTACACCTTC.

The chain joins TRBV5-6 to TRBJ2-7; a possible D gene is TRBD1 (6 bases). The germline CDR1 and CDR2 sequences are SGHDT and YYEEEE. The V gene lost 4 bases and the J gene lost 0 bases, with 14 bases spanning the gap. There are 15 residues in the CDR3. Here the CDR3 reads CASSPETGSSYEQYF. The CDR3 DNA sequence: TGTGCCAGCAGCCCCGAAACAGGGAGCTCCTACGAGCAGTACTTC.

The chain is built from TRBV29-1 and TRBJ2-5; a possible D gene is TRBD2 (5 bases). The CDR3 runs 11 residues. Germline values: CDR1 SQVTM, CDR2 ANQGSEA. The germline V and J ends were trimmed by 6 bases and 3 bases, with 8 bases remaining between them. The CDR3 loop reads CSVSGEETQYF. DNA for the CDR3: TGCAGCGTGAGCGGAGAAGAGACCCAGTACTTC.

V and J are TRBV10-2 and TRBJ2-7; D is possibly TRBD2 (6 bases). Deletions cut 5 bases from V and 3 bases from J, with 17 bases between. The CDR3 runs 15 residues. The germline CDR1 and CDR2 sequences are WSHSY and SAAADI. The CDR3 DNA follows: TGCGCCAGCAGTCTTCCCGGGACTCGGTACTACGAGCAGTACTTC. Translated: CASSLPGTRYYEQYF.

V is TRBV21-1 and J is TRBJ2-7; the table's D call, TRBD1, has no DNA check behind it. TRBV21-1 has pseudogene status. The CDR3 runs to 20 residues. The CDR3 DNA follows: TGTGCCAGCAGCAAATCCTCAAAGGGGGGACAGGCTCGGGGCTCCTACGAGCAGTACTTC. Residues: CASSKSSKGGQARGSYEQYF.

V is TRBV18 and J is TRBJ2-5; D possibly corresponds to TRBD2 (6 bases). The germline gives CDR1 KGHSH, CDR2 LQKENI. Trimming took 1 base from V and 1 from J, leaving 10 bases between them. The CDR3 runs 15 residues. The CDR3 coding sequence is TGTGCCAGCTCACCACGCGGGGACTTCCAAGAGACCCAGTACTTC. Its translation is CASSPRGDFQETQYF.

The chain employs TRBV7-3 and TRBJ2-7, with 7 bases aligning to TRBD2. This CDR3 is 14 amino acids long. In germline, CDR1 is SGHTA, CDR2 FQGTGA. Trimming took 4 bases from V and 2 from J; bases not matched to a gene: 5. CDR3: CASSSSGGAYEQYF. In DNA, the CDR3 is TGTGCCAGCAGCTCCTCGGGGGGAGCCTACGAGCAGTACTTC.

Only a few counts were recorded for this clone. The CDR3, as DNA: TGCGCCAGCAGCTGGGGAGGCGAGCAGTACTTC. Translated, it gives CASSWGGEQYF. J is TRBJ2-7 and V is TRBV5-1; possibly TRBD2 for D (6 bases). Germline V gene sequence: CDR1 SGHRS, CDR2 YFSETQ. Trimming took off 3 bases at V and 6 bases at J, with 7 bases between the two ends. This CDR3 has 11 amino acids.

The chain carries TRBV7-2 and TRBJ2-7, with D possibly matching TRBD1 (5 bases). Between the trimmed V and J ends, which lost 2 bases and 3 bases, there was a span of 5 bases. Germline CDR1 reads SGHTA; CDR2 reads FQGNSA. The CDR3 runs to 12 residues. CDR3 region: CASSLQGYEQYF. CDR3 sequence (DNA): TGTGCCAGCAGCTTACAGGGCTACGAGCAGTACTTC.

The chain employs TRBV9 and TRBJ2-3; the match to TRBD2 covers 7 bases. This CDR3 has 15 amino acids. V lost 5 bases, J lost 2 bases, and 8 bases stayed unmatched. From germline, CDR1 is SGDLS and CDR2 YYNGEE. This CDR3 reads CASSVRDYLTDTQYF. As DNA, the CDR3 is TGTGCCAGCAGTGTCCGGGACTACCTCACAGATACGCAGTATTTT.

V is TRBV27 and J is TRBJ2-7; 8 bases are a match to TRBD1. Germline assignment: CDR1 MNHEY and CDR2 SMNVEV (reference sequence). The CDR3 has 16 amino acids. V dropped 5 bases and J dropped 1; count of bases not matched to a gene: 10. The CDR3 DNA reads as TGTGCCAGCAGTCCCTATGGACAGGGATGGTCCTACGAGCAGTACTTC. Encoded protein: CASSPYGQGWSYEQYF.

This rearrangement joins TRBV5-1 to TRBJ2-7; 11 bases map to TRBD1. V shed 1 base and J 4 bases; nucleotides not matched to a gene: 10. This CDR3 spans 17 amino acids. Germline lookup yields CDR1 SGHRS and CDR2 YFSETQ. In DNA form, the CDR3 reads TGCGCCAGCAGCTTGACTAGCCCTGGACAGGGGGCTTACGAGCAGTACTTC. Its protein product is CASSLTSPGQGAYEQYF.